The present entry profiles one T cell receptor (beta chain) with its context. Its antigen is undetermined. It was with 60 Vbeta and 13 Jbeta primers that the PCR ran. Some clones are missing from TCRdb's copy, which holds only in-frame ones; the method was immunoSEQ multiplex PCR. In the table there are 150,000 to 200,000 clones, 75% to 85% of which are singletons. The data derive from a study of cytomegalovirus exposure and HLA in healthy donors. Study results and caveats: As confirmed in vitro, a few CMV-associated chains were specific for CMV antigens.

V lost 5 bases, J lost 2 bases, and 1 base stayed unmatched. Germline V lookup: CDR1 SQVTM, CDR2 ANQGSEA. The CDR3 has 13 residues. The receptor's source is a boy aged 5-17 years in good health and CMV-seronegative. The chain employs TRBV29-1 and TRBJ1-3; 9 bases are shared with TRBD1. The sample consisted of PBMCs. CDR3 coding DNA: TGCAGCGTTAGGACAGGGGCTGGAAACACCATATATTTT. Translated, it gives CSVRTGAGNTIYF.